The present T cell receptor beta chain was sequenced within a study of blood T cell repertoires in COVID-19. Overall study context: Collection of acute and convalescent COVID-19 samples took place in the United States, Italy and Spain. Sample material is recorded as cDNA or gDNA derived from T cells, B-cell-depleted T cells, or PBMCs.

Methods used by the authors: Quantification of nucleated cells was approximated via reference gene primer amplification. Sequencing used immunoSEQ multiplex PCR; TCRdb keeps in-frame clones, though not all of them. Clone size and V and J calls were adopted from that table, with D and trimming inferred from the DNA. The data contain around 190,000 clones, 75% to 85% of them singletons. CDR3 length: 15 residues. J lost 6 bases, V lost 2 bases, and 6 bases had no gene match. Germline V gene lookup returns CDR1 SGHTA and CDR2 FQGNSA. The J gene is TRBJ2-7, the V gene TRBV7-2, with TRBD2 matching 11 bases. This clonotype was sampled from a human donor in a cohort sampled during active COVID-19. The sequenced sample consisted of peripheral blood. The CDR3: CASSLQTSGIGEQYF. DNA for the CDR3: TGTGCCAGCAGCTTACAGACTAGCGGGATAGGCGAGCAGTACTTC.